The 32 T cell receptor beta chains below come from one sample, sequenced in a study of blood T cell repertoires in COVID-19. Libraries were prepared by immunoSEQ multiplex PCR; TCRdb keeps only in-frame clonotypes and omits some of them. The data hold 88,000 or so clones, with roughly 77% observed a single time. What was sequenced was peripheral blood. These receptors all stem from a human donor in a cohort sampled during active COVID-19.

The chain carries TRBV10-1 and TRBJ2-1; 8 bases agree with TRBD2. The CDR3 runs to 16 residues. V lost 9 bases to trimming and J lost 7 bases; unmatched junction nucleotides: 17. Looked up from germline, CDR1 is WNHNN and CDR2 is SYGVQD (reference sequence). The CDR3 DNA follows: TGCGCCAGTCAGCAGAGGGTAATAGCGGGAACGAATGAGCAGTTCTTC. Translation gives CASQQRVIAGTNEQFF.

To note about this clone: Other DNA variants within this sample encode the same CDR3. The chain uses TRBV18 and TRBJ2-7; 10 bases line up with TRBD2. Losses at the gene ends were 1 base for V and 4 bases for J; bases not matched to a gene: 4. The CDR3 spans 15 residues. Germline-derived CDR1 and CDR2 are KGHSH and LQKENI. CDR3 in amino acids: CASSPRTSGTYEQYF. In DNA form, the CDR3 reads TGTGCCAGCTCACCACGTACTAGCGGGACTTACGAGCAGTACTTC.

J is TRBJ2-2 and V is TRBV19, with 8 bases aligning to TRBD1. V shed 3 bases and J 5 bases; nucleotides not matched to a gene: 8. Germline CDR1 is LNHDA and CDR2 is SQIVND (reference sequence). This CDR3 region has 16 residues. The CDR3 is CASSIFRGQGTGELFF. The CDR3 coding sequence is TGTGCCAGTAGTATTTTCAGGGGGCAAGGGACCGGGGAGCTGTTTTTT.

J is TRBJ1-1 and V is TRBV6-5, with D possibly being TRBD1 (5 bases). This CDR3 comprises 14 residues. CDR1 is MNHEY and CDR2 is SVGAGI in the germline V gene. With 1 base removed from V and 1 base from J, the gap between germline ends came to 7 bases. The CDR3 nucleotides are TGTGCCAGCAGTTACTTCACAGGGAACACTGAAGCTTTCTTT. It encodes CASSYFTGNTEAFF.

The chain links TRBV20-1 to TRBJ2-7; 11 positions match TRBD2. The CDR3 totals 14 residues. Germline assignment: CDR1 DFQATT and CDR2 SNEGSKA (reference sequence). The trim removed 3 bases at V and 10 bases at J, leaving 11 bases unmatched. The CDR3 region is CSASIGELAGAQYF. The CDR3 bases are TGCAGTGCTAGTATTGGGGAACTAGCGGGAGCACAGTACTTC.

The rearrangement links TRBV7-9 to TRBJ2-5; possibly TRBD2 for D (5 bases). Germline V gives CDR1 SEHNR, CDR2 FQNEAQ (reference sequence). The CDR3 runs to 14 residues. The ends were cut back, 4 bases at V and 0 bases at J, with 9 bases in the middle. CDR3 sequence reads: CASSSADYQETQYF. CDR3 coding DNA: TGTGCCAGCAGCTCAGCGGACTACCAAGAGACCCAGTACTTC.

This clone occurred once. The CDR3 here is CASGFIGQINQPQHF. CDR3 DNA: TGTGCTAGTGGTTTCATTGGACAGATCAATCAGCCCCAGCATTTT. This chain connects TRBV12-5 to TRBJ1-5; D is possibly TRBD1 (6 bases). The CDR3 loop spans 15 amino acids. The germline V gene encodes CDR1 LGHNT and CDR2 FRNRAP. V lost 3 bases to trimming and J lost 3 bases, with 12 bases between them.

This clone came up once. This chain joins TRBV27 and TRBJ2-1; 10 bases are a match to TRBD2. CDR1 is MNHEY and CDR2 is SMNVEV in the germline V gene (reference sequence). The CDR3 is made up of 14 amino acids. J was trimmed by 6 bases and V by 6 bases; bases with no gene match: 5. The CDR3 is CASSLSGRLNEQFF. DNA of the CDR3: TGTGCCAGCAGCCTTAGCGGGAGGCTCAATGAGCAGTTCTTC.

In this sample, this clone turned up a few times. The rearrangement joins TRBV5-1 to TRBJ1-5; possibly TRBD1 for D (6 bases). V lost 0 bases and J lost 4, with 11 bases in between. The CDR3 runs 15 residues. The germline V gene has CDR1 SGHRS and CDR2 YFSETQ. Here the CDR3 DNA reads TGCGCCAGCAGCTTGGAGCAGGGGTTGAATCAGCCCCAGCATTTT. It is translated as CASSLEQGLNQPQHF.

A note on this clone: This same CDR3 is encoded by further DNA sequences in the sample. This sequence joins TRBV19 and TRBJ2-1; D unresolved. CDR1 and CDR2 (germline): LNHDA, SQIVND (reference sequence). There are 12 residues in the CDR3. The V gene lost 1 base and the J gene lost 6 bases, with 4 bases spanning the gap. Here the CDR3 reads CASSIAGNEQFF. CDR3 DNA sequence: TGTGCCAGTAGTATAGCGGGCAATGAGCAGTTCTTC.

This chain links TRBV7-2 with TRBJ2-7; D gene uncertain. The germline V gene has CDR1 SGHTA and CDR2 FQGNSA. The CDR3 loop spans 15 amino acids. The germline V and J ends were trimmed by 0 bases and 0 bases, with 9 bases remaining between them. The CDR3 nucleotides read TGTGCCAGCAGCTTAGCGGTCAGTAACTCCTACGAGCAGTACTTC. This sequence encodes CASSLAVSNSYEQYF.

V is TRBV9 and J is TRBJ2-7, with a weak D call TRBD1 (5 bases). Germline CDR1 and CDR2: SGDLS and YYNGEE. The CDR3 totals 14 residues. V lost 0 bases to trimming and J lost 2 bases, with 9 bases between them. CDR3 sequence: CASSVGGRAYEQYF. The CDR3 nucleotides are TGTGCCAGCAGCGTAGGGGGCCGAGCCTACGAGCAGTACTTC.

The chain couples TRBV5-1 to TRBJ2-1; D call uncertain. CDR1 and CDR2 (germline): SGHRS, YFSETQ. This CDR3 region has 16 residues. Trimming took 2 bases from V and 0 from J, leaving 12 bases between them. CDR3: CASSFVQFGSYNEQFF. In nucleotides, the CDR3 is TGCGCCAGCAGCTTTGTTCAGTTTGGCTCCTACAATGAGCAGTTCTTC.

The chain recombines TRBV19 with TRBJ1-1; 9 positions match TRBD1. Trimming removed 4 bases from V and 1 base from J; junction bases left unmatched: 4. The CDR3 length is 15 residues. The germline gives CDR1 LNHDA, CDR2 SQIVND (reference sequence). CDR3 region: CASSKQGAGNTEAFF. The CDR3 nucleotides read TGTGCCAGTAGTAAACAGGGGGCTGGGAACACTGAAGCTTTCTTT.

The J gene is TRBJ2-7, the V gene TRBV6-4; 13 bases fit TRBD2. CDR3 size: 15 residues. The germline gives CDR1 MRHNA, CDR2 SNTAGT. V lost 4 bases to trimming and J lost 5 bases; unmatched junction nucleotides: 5. The CDR3 DNA reads TGTGCCAGCAGTGCACTAGCGGGAGGGCGCGACGAGCAGTACTTC. Its translation: CASSALAGGRDEQYF.

Only a few counts were recorded for this clone. The chain uses TRBV9 and TRBJ1-1, with 8 bases matching TRBD1. V lost 4 bases and J lost 7; bases outside the gene matches: 9. This CDR3 comprises 14 residues. Germline V gene lookup returns CDR1 SGDLS and CDR2 YYNGEE. CDR3 DNA sequence: TGTGCCAGCAGCAAACAGGGGGGACGGGGTGAAGCTTTCTTT. It is translated as CASSKQGGRGEAFF.

The chain combines TRBV5-6 with TRBJ1-3; TRBD1 might be the D (5 bases). V was trimmed by 4 bases and J by 1 base, leaving 9 bases between them. This CDR3 region has 14 residues. Per germline, CDR1 SGHDT and CDR2 YYEEEE. The CDR3 loop is CASSTQGSGNTIYF. CDR3 nucleotides: TGTGCCAGCAGCACCCAGGGTTCTGGAAACACCATATATTTT.

This chain joins TRBV2 and TRBJ2-1; 8 bases are a match to TRBD2. The CDR3 is made up of 16 amino acids. Germline V gene data show CDR1 as SNHLY and CDR2 as FYNNEI. The V segment lost 7 bases and the J segment 1 base; nucleotides outside the gene matches: 9. CDR3 region: CASNLPGGRSYNEQFF. The CDR3 DNA follows: TGTGCCAGCAACCTCCCGGGAGGGAGATCCTACAATGAGCAGTTCTTC.

The rearrangement links TRBV18 to TRBJ1-2; no firm D call. The CDR3 sequence is 13 residues long. V was clipped by 4 bases and J by 3 bases, with 9 bases between them. Germline V gene lookup returns CDR1 KGHSH and CDR2 LQKENI. This CDR3 reads CASSLRVDYGYTF. In DNA, the CDR3 is TGTGCCAGCTCACTACGGGTGGACTATGGCTACACCTTC.

This clone was detected only a few times. The chain joins TRBV4-3 to TRBJ2-5; 7 bases align to TRBD1. CDR1 and CDR2 from the germline V gene are LGHNA and YSLEER. V was pared by 4 bases and J by 2 bases, with 7 bases of the junction left unmatched. The CDR3 extends over 15 amino acids. The CDR3 nucleotides are TGCGCCAGCAGCCCCGCTGGACAGGCTCAAGAGACCCAGTACTTC. Its protein product is CASSPAGQAQETQYF.

The gene calls are TRBV19 and TRBJ1-4; maybe TRBD1 (5 bases). Trimming pared 1 base from V and 8 bases from J, leaving 11 bases between. The CDR3 is 14 amino acids. Per the germline V gene, CDR1 is LNHDA and CDR2 is SQIVND (reference sequence). The CDR3 spells CASSIAGDTEKLFF. For the CDR3, the DNA is TGTGCCAGTAGTATAGCGGGGGATACAGAAAAACTGTTTTTT.

The J gene is TRBJ2-6, the V gene TRBV18, with D perhaps TRBD1 (6 bases). Trimming removed 1 base at V and 2 bases at J, with 12 bases between. Germline CDR1 reads KGHSH; CDR2 reads LQKENI. This CDR3 spans 17 amino acids. Here the CDR3 DNA reads TGTGCCAGCTCACCACAGGGGGTTCTAACTGGGGCCAACGTCCTGACTTTC. Translation gives CASSPQGVLTGANVLTF.

This rearrangement joins TRBV15 to TRBJ2-5; the match to TRBD1 covers 9 bases. Germline values: CDR1 LNHNV, CDR2 YYDKDF (reference sequence). This CDR3 comprises 17 residues. V shed 5 bases and J 7 bases; nucleotides not matched to a gene: 17. The CDR3 sequence is CATSEKQGARRTGTQYF. In DNA, the CDR3 is TGTGCCACCAGCGAAAAACAGGGGGCGCGACGGACGGGGACCCAGTACTTC.

The V gene is TRBV7-9, the J gene TRBJ2-1, with D possibly matching TRBD2 (7 bases). There are 16 residues in the CDR3. CDR1 is SEHNR, CDR2 FQNEAQ, per germline (reference sequence). V was trimmed by 5 bases and J by 4 bases, leaving 18 bases between them. This CDR3 reads CASSPRGAGQYNEQFF. The CDR3 DNA is TGTGCCAGCAGCCCTCGGGGGGCAGGGCAGTACAATGAGCAGTTCTTC.

With respect to this clone: The sample carries other DNA sequences with the same CDR3. The chain is built from TRBV5-1 and TRBJ2-5, with TRBD1 matching 10 bases. The CDR3 loop spans 14 amino acids. Germline V gene sequence: CDR1 SGHRS, CDR2 YFSETQ. The trim removed 4 bases at V and 3 bases at J, leaving 3 bases unmatched. CDR3 region: CASSLGTGEETQYF. In DNA, the CDR3 is TGCGCCAGCAGCCTCGGGACAGGGGAAGAGACCCAGTACTTC.

This clone was seen a handful of times. The CDR3 loop reads CASSLYRKAYEQYF. DNA for the CDR3: TGTGCCAGCAGTTTATACAGGAAAGCCTACGAGCAGTACTTC. This sequence joins TRBV28 and TRBJ2-7, with D possibly matching TRBD1 (5 bases). The CDR3 has 14 amino acids. V was trimmed by 1 base and J by 2 bases, leaving 9 bases between them. Per germline, CDR1 MDHEN and CDR2 SYDVKM.

V gene TRBV5-1 combines with J gene TRBJ2-1; 7 bases are a match to TRBD1. This CDR3 comprises 14 residues. Losses at the gene ends were 3 bases for V and 7 bases for J; bases not matched to a gene: 7. Per the germline V gene, CDR1 is SGHRS and CDR2 is YFSETQ. The chain's CDR3 is CASSSGQYDNEQFF. CDR3 coding DNA: TGCGCCAGCAGCTCGGGACAGTATGATAATGAGCAGTTCTTC.

The V call is TRBV7-8, the J call TRBJ2-5; possible D gene TRBD1, 5 bases. Trimming took off 3 bases at V and 5 bases at J, with 16 bases between the two ends. Germline lookup yields CDR1 SGHVS and CDR2 FQNEAQ. The CDR3 totals 15 residues. The chain's CDR3 is CASSFQYRTGETQYF. The DNA for the CDR3 is TGTGCCAGCAGCTTTCAATACAGGACCGGGGAGACCCAGTACTTC.

The gene calls are TRBV5-1 and TRBJ1-3; weak D call: TRBD1 (6 bases). This CDR3 spans 17 amino acids. CDR1 is SGHRS and CDR2 is YFSETQ in the germline V gene. V gave up 4 bases and J gave up 3 bases, with 20 bases separating them. The CDR3 coding sequence is TGCGCCAGCAGCCAATCCGGGACAACCGGAGATGGAAACACCATATATTTT. Encoded protein: CASSQSGTTGDGNTIYF.

This clone has more than one count but fewer than ten. V gene TRBV27 combines with J gene TRBJ2-3; D gene unclear. Trimming removed 5 bases at V and 0 bases at J, with 24 bases between. The germline CDR1 and CDR2 sequences are MNHEY and SMNVEV (reference sequence). The CDR3 runs to 19 residues. DNA for the CDR3: TGTGCCAGCAGTATAGACTCCCCCCTTAAACTAACTAGCACAGATACGCAGTATTTT. Protein sequence: CASSIDSPLKLTSTDTQYF.

Comment on this clone: The identical CDR3 is also encoded by other nucleotide sequences in the sample. The V gene is TRBV19, the J gene TRBJ2-7; 14 nucleotides agree with TRBD2. The CDR3 runs to 14 residues. V dropped 5 bases and J dropped 4; count of bases not matched to a gene: 1. The V gene's germline CDR1 is LNHDA and CDR2 SQIVND (reference sequence). The CDR3 reads CASSGTSGSYEQYF. The CDR3 nucleotides are TGTGCCAGTAGTGGGACTAGCGGGAGTTACGAGCAGTACTTC.

The chain couples TRBV7-9 to TRBJ2-7, with TRBD1 matching 9 bases. Trimming at V came to 3 bases and at J to 6 bases, leaving 3 bases not matched to a gene. CDR1 is SEHNR, CDR2 FQNEAQ, per germline (reference sequence). CDR3 length: 13 amino acids. The CDR3 region is CASSFNRGLEQYF. CDR3 in DNA: TGTGCCAGCAGCTTCAACAGGGGGCTCGAGCAGTACTTC.